Included here is one T cell receptor beta chain sequence, with context. The antigen remains unidentified. TCRdb re-analysed the 5' RACE reads in MiXCR, keeping a single row per CDR3 protein. This sample yields about 920,000 distinct CDR3 sequences, of which more than 9% are seen a single time; around 1.6% belongs to the top ten. The sample is drawn from a study of identical twins. Looked up from germline, CDR1 is MNHNS and CDR2 is SASEGT. The CDR3 loop spans 15 amino acids. Losses at the gene ends were 7 bases for V and 3 bases for J; bases not matched to a gene: 9. Study outcomes and limitations: With monozygotic twins, out-of-frame TCR alpha sharing exceeded what models estimated. Conclusions leaned on cross-sectional statistical analysis and did not track the same donors over time. The study found weaker excess twin sharing in beta out-of-frame sequences.

This sample was also put to use in a study of yellow fever vaccine responses in identical twins.

V is TRBV6-1 and J is TRBJ2-1; 7 bases line up with TRBD2. This receptor was taken from a young woman in good health. Sequencing used PBMCs. CDR3 residues: CASKGGLAVYNEQFF. CDR3 nucleotides: TGTGCCAGCAAGGGTGGTCTAGCGGTCTACAATGAGCAGTTCTTC.